These 30 T cell receptor beta chains were all obtained from the same sample, sequenced in a study of T cell repertoires in cytomegalovirus infection. TCRdb re-analysed the reads in MiXCR, keeping a single row per CDR3 protein. Here the sample spans roughly 350,000 distinct CDR3 sequences, about 35% being singletons. What these receptors recognize is not known. The source material was cultured PBMCs, sampled from culture after CMV antigen stimulation. The receptor source for this set is a human donor in good health (CMV status not recorded). Some clones in this sample may be carry-over from other donors' samples.

The rearrangement uses TRBV6-2 or TRBV6-3 and TRBJ1-5; 8 bases map to TRBD1. The CDR3 totals 17 residues. Losses at the gene ends were 4 bases for V and 3 bases for J; bases not matched to a gene: 11. The germline gives CDR1 MNHEY, CDR2 SVGEGT. Here the CDR3 DNA reads TGTGCCAGCAGTTCTCACCTTGGACAGGGAAACAATCAGCCCCAGCATTTT. Translated: CASSSHLGQGNNQPQHF.

This clonotype was counted a few times. The chain has TRBV7-4 and TRBJ2-3; D gene ambiguous. Germline loops: CDR1 SGHVT, CDR2 SQSDAQ. CDR3 length equals 13 residues. V lost 5 bases and J 5 bases, leaving 11 bases between the germline ends. The CDR3 sequence: CASSTSTRDTQYF. CDR3 bases: TGTGCCAGCAGCACCTCTACGCGAGATACGCAGTATTTT.

The rearrangement uses TRBV11-3 and TRBJ2-1; D is unclear. Germline CDR1 reads SGHNT; CDR2 reads YENEEA. With 3 bases removed from V and 1 base from J, the gap between germline ends came to 4 bases. This CDR3 spans 13 amino acids. The CDR3 region is CASSFLSYNEQFF. For the CDR3, the DNA is TGTGCCAGCAGCTTCTTATCCTACAATGAGCAGTTCTTC.

The chain carries TRBV5-3 and TRBJ2-5; D gene unclear. TRBV5-3 is filed as an ORF, its function uncertain. The V end lost 0 bases, the J end lost 3 bases, and 0 bases lay between the germline ends. The CDR3 is 11 amino acids. The CDR3 DNA reads as TGTGCCAGAAGCTTGGAAGAGACCCAGTACTTC. Residues: CARSLEETQYF.

Only a few counts were recorded for this clonotype. The chain joins TRBV7-3 to TRBJ2-3; D may be TRBD1 or TRBD2 (5 bases each). This CDR3 spans 15 amino acids. CDR1 is SGHTA, CDR2 FQGTGA, per germline. Trimming took off 1 base at V and 1 base at J, with 9 bases between the two ends. The chain's CDR3 is CASSLSRGGTDTQYF. DNA of the CDR3: TGTGCCAGCAGCTTAAGTCGGGGCGGCACAGATACGCAGTATTTT.

About this clonotype itself: A junction end diverges from the germline sequence, so it may reflect a read error. The chain employs TRBV29-1 and TRBJ1-3; 9 bases line up with TRBD1. Germline V CDR1 and CDR2: SQVTM, ANQGSEA. This CDR3 is 15 amino acids long. The CDR3 reads CSVEEPGQGRNTIYF. The CDR3 bases are TGCAGCGTGGAAGAACCGGGACAGGGTCGAAACACCATATATTTT.

This clonotype was recorded many times. The V and J genes are TRBV7-2 and TRBJ2-3; 10 bases are a match to TRBD2. Germline V gene data show CDR1 as SGHTA and CDR2 as FQGNSA. The CDR3 spans 17 residues. With V trimmed by 4 bases and J by 3 bases, 10 bases remained unmatched. The DNA for the CDR3 is TGTGCCAGCAGCTATGGGCCTAGCGGGAGTGAAACAGATACGCAGTATTTT. Amino acids: CASSYGPSGSETDTQYF.

A few counts support this clonotype. This chain links TRBV7-2 with TRBJ2-3; TRBD2 might be the D (7 bases). Germline CDR1 SGHTA, CDR2 FQGNSA. Trimming removed 6 bases from V and 13 bases from J, with 17 bases in between. CDR3 length equals 12 residues. The CDR3: CASRLTGRAKYF. In DNA form, the CDR3 reads TGTGCCAGCAGGTTAACAGGGAGGGCCAAGTATTTT.

J is TRBJ2-3 and V is TRBV4-1; 7 bases match TRBD2. This CDR3 is built from 17 residues. Per the germline V gene, CDR1 is MGHRA and CDR2 is YSYEKL. The V and J ends lost 1 base and 1 base, in that order; junction bases with no gene match: 8. The CDR3 protein is CASSQALLAGRTDTQYF. The CDR3 region has the DNA TGCGCCAGCAGCCAAGCTTTATTAGCGGGCCGCACAGATACGCAGTATTTT.

The V gene is TRBV19, the J gene TRBJ1-5; D unresolved. CDR3 length: 18 amino acids. V lost 3 bases, J lost 3 bases, and 21 bases lay in between. Germline V gene sequence: CDR1 LNHDA, CDR2 SQIVND (reference sequence). CDR3 region: CASSILPEGLGYNQPQHF. The CDR3 DNA is TGTGCCAGTAGTATTCTCCCCGAGGGATTAGGTTACAATCAGCCCCAGCATTTT.

In its sample, this clonotype was seen a few times. One end of the junction fails to match germline, which may point to a read error. The rearrangement joins TRBV30 to TRBJ2-4; TRBD2 is a possible D gene (6 bases). This CDR3 contains 13 residues. Germline V lookup: CDR1 GTSNPN, CDR2 SVGIG (reference sequence). CDR3 DNA: TGTGCCTGGAGTGTACGTAGAGGGGAGGCCTCGGGCTTC. Encoded protein: CAWSVRRGEASGF.

The CDR3 nucleotides are TGTGCCAGCAGTCCCTCCCGGACTAGCGGGAGGGGGTCTGAGCAGTTCTTC. Amino acid sequence: CASSPSRTSGRGSEQFF. The rearrangement links TRBV27 to TRBJ2-1; 15 nucleotides line up with TRBD2. V was clipped by 5 bases and J by 9 bases; unmatched bases: 11. CDR3 length: 17 residues. Germline-derived CDR1 and CDR2 are MNHEY and SMNVEV (reference sequence).

DNA of the CDR3: TGTGCCAGCAGCTTAGGGCGGCCTAGCACAGATACGCAGTATTTT. It codes for CASSLGRPSTDTQYF. The V call is TRBV7-2, the J call TRBJ2-3, with unresolved D. Germline CDR1 and CDR2: SGHTA and FQGNSA. This CDR3 is built from 15 residues. V was clipped by 1 base and J by 0 bases, with 8 bases between them.

The rearrangement joins TRBV11-2 to TRBJ2-1; 9 positions match TRBD2. The CDR3 consists of 20 residues. The V gene's germline CDR1 is SGHAT and CDR2 FQNNGV. V shed 8 bases, J shed 0 bases, and the junction held 20 bases outside the gene matches. CDR3 sequence reads: CASLTQGARLADSSYNEQFF. As DNA, the CDR3 is TGTGCCAGCTTAACCCAGGGAGCCAGACTAGCGGACAGCTCCTACAATGAGCAGTTCTTC.

The chain links TRBV7-9 to TRBJ2-2; D might be TRBD1 (6 bases). This CDR3 has 14 residues. Germline V gene sequence: CDR1 SEHNR, CDR2 FQNEAQ (reference sequence). Trimming took 6 bases from V and 3 from J, leaving 11 bases between them. CDR3 sequence: CASRLTGYTGELFF. CDR3 in DNA: TGTGCCAGCAGGCTAACAGGGTACACCGGGGAGCTGTTTTTT.

This clonotype was counted at least ten times. V is TRBV7-2 and J is TRBJ1-1, with D tentatively TRBD1 (5 bases). The CDR3 totals 12 residues. The V end was cut by 6 bases, the J end by 3 bases, with 8 bases between. Germline values: CDR1 SGHTA, CDR2 FQGNSA. CDR3 DNA sequence: TGTGCCAGCAGTCGACAGTACACTGAAGCTTTCTTT. This sequence encodes CASSRQYTEAFF.

The DNA of the CDR3 is TGTGCCAGCACCTTGAAAGCGGGAGTTCCTCGCGAGCAGTACTTC. Protein: CASTLKAGVPREQYF. The chain combines TRBV12-3 or TRBV12-4 with TRBJ2-7; 8 nucleotides line up with TRBD2. V gave up 7 bases and J gave up 6 bases; unmatched junction bases: 14. This CDR3 comprises 15 residues.

This clonotype was observed a few times. The chain uses TRBV28 and TRBJ1-2; D gene ambiguous. The CDR3 runs to 12 residues. Germline V gene sequence: CDR1 MDHEN, CDR2 SYDVKM. V was pared by 6 bases and J by 0 bases, with 5 bases between. The CDR3 protein is CASRTTNYGYTF. CDR3 coding DNA: TGTGCCAGCAGAACGACTAACTATGGCTACACCTTC.

This clonotype was observed a few times. The V gene is TRBV7-8, the J gene TRBJ1-1; D gene unclear. CDR1 is SGHVS and CDR2 is FQNEAQ in the germline V gene. V gave up 5 bases and J gave up 2 bases, with 9 bases separating them. This CDR3 is built from 13 residues. CDR3 in DNA: TGTGCCAGCAGCCCGACGGTAAACACTGAAGCTTTCTTT. Protein sequence: CASSPTVNTEAFF.

There are a few counts of this clonotype. The rearrangement links TRBV11-2 to TRBJ2-7; D not resolved. V lost 6 bases to trimming and J lost 1 base, with 10 bases between them. This CDR3 comprises 13 residues. Germline V lookup: CDR1 SGHAT, CDR2 FQNNGV. CDR3 residues: CASRLGSSYEQYF. The CDR3 nucleotides are TGTGCCAGCAGACTTGGGTCTTCCTACGAGCAGTACTTC.

The rearrangement joins TRBV18 to TRBJ1-1; D may be TRBD1 (5 bases). The germline CDR1 and CDR2 sequences are KGHSH and LQKENI. The CDR3 runs 13 residues. V was clipped by 2 bases and J by 3 bases, with 7 bases between them. CDR3 in DNA: TGTGCCAGCTCACCAGGGGGGGACACTGAAGCTTTCTTT. Translated: CASSPGGDTEAFF.

V is TRBV28 and J is TRBJ2-7; TRBD1 aligns across 7 bases. Germline lookup yields CDR1 MDHEN and CDR2 SYDVKM. Trimming cost V 9 bases and J 2 bases; bases outside gene matches: 13. The CDR3 is 15 amino acids. The DNA for the CDR3 is TGTGCCAGTCGTTACCCGGGACAGCCAGCCTACGAGCAGTACTTC. Protein: CASRYPGQPAYEQYF.

The J gene is TRBJ2-7, the V gene TRBV5-6; a weak D match, TRBD1 (6 bases). Germline V lookup: CDR1 SGHDT, CDR2 YYEEEE. This CDR3 comprises 16 residues. Trimming removed 2 bases at V and 3 bases at J, with 18 bases between. The CDR3 loop reads CASSLFRDTLFYEQYV. Here the CDR3 DNA reads TGTGCCAGCAGCTTATTCCGGGACACCCTTTTCTACGAGCAGTACGTC.

This clonotype was detected only a few times. The DNA of the CDR3 is TGTGCCAGCAGTACTCTACGGGCTCAGTATTTT. Protein product: CASSTLRAQYF. The chain couples TRBV27 to TRBJ2-3; D gene unclear. Trimming removed 5 bases from V and 12 bases from J, with 12 bases in between. This CDR3 is 11 amino acids long. CDR1 and CDR2 from the germline V gene are MNHEY and SMNVEV (reference sequence).

Points on this clonotype: This CDR3 fails to terminate in the conserved phenylalanine or tryptophan, so it likely reflects a read error. The chain employs TRBV6-2 or TRBV6-3 and TRBJ2-4; no reliable D call. Germline assignment: CDR1 MNHEY and CDR2 SVGEGT. This CDR3 region has 15 residues. The ends were cut back, 4 bases at V and 0 bases at J, with 10 bases in the middle. CDR3 DNA: TGTGCCAGCAGTTCCCCCCTTTCAGCCAAAAACATTCAGTACTAC. It translates to CASSSPLSAKNIQYY.

This clonotype was counted between two and nine times. The chain has TRBV27 and TRBJ2-2; D might be TRBD2 (6 bases). The CDR3 sequence is 14 residues long. The V end lost 6 bases, the J end lost 4 bases, and 12 bases lay between the germline ends. CDR1 and CDR2 (germline): MNHEY, SMNVEV (reference sequence). The DNA for the CDR3 is TGTGCCAGCAGGGAGGGAGTAAGCACCGGGGAGCTGTTTTTT. As protein: CASREGVSTGELFF.

The chain is built from TRBV5-1 and TRBJ2-6; D is ambiguous. The germline V gene has CDR1 SGHRS and CDR2 YFSETQ. This CDR3 is built from 16 residues. V was shortened by 4 bases and J by 2 bases, with 13 bases between the two germline ends. The chain's CDR3 is CASSPGLRPGANVLTF. Here the CDR3 DNA reads TGCGCCAGCAGCCCTGGGCTGCGACCTGGGGCCAACGTCCTGACTTTC.

The sample holds a few counts of this clonotype. V and J are TRBV4-3 and TRBJ2-7; 8 bases are shared with TRBD1. The J segment lost 0 bases and the V segment lost 2 bases, leaving 9 bases of the junction unmatched. The CDR3 runs to 17 residues. CDR1 LGHNA and CDR2 YSLEER come from the germline V gene. The CDR3 reads CASSQSPDRASSYEQYF. CDR3 DNA sequence: TGCGCCAGCAGCCAAAGCCCGGACAGGGCGAGCTCCTACGAGCAGTACTTC.

For this clonotype: A read error may explain this, as a much larger clone is one base away. This chain links TRBV11-2 with TRBJ2-3; 7 nucleotides match TRBD2. The length of the CDR3 is 15 residues. Germline CDR1 reads SGHAT; CDR2 reads FQNNGV. CDR3 protein: CASSDLAGVGDTRYF. The CDR3 DNA follows: TGTGCCAGCAGCGACTTGGCGGGAGTAGGAGATACGCGGTATTTT.

V and J are TRBV5-6 and TRBJ2-1; TRBD2 aligns across 7 bases. Per the germline V gene, CDR1 is SGHDT and CDR2 is YYEEEE. The CDR3 consists of 15 residues. Trimming took 4 bases from V and 0 from J; bases not matched to a gene: 4. CDR3 amino acids: CASSRGLNSYNEQFF. CDR3 coding DNA: TGTGCCAGCAGCCGGGGACTAAACTCCTACAATGAGCAGTTCTTC.